The 22 T cell receptor beta chains in this list originate from one sample, sequenced in a study of metastatic and nonmetastatic thyroid tumors. Using MiXCR, TCRdb re-called clones from the PCR reads. Of tens of thousands of clones listed, about 20% are singletons. Thyroid surgery took place with no prior treatment in any patient. The sequenced material came from blood. These receptors came from a female donor with papillary thyroid cancer or a benign thyroid nodule (not recorded which). Some clones in this sample may be carry-over from other donors' samples.

About this clone: This likely comes from a read error, as the CDR3 has no conserved phenylalanine or tryptophan at its end. The chain has TRBV11-2 and TRBJ2-1; 8 bases are a match to TRBD2. The CDR3 is made up of 15 amino acids. Germline values: CDR1 SGHAT, CDR2 FQNNGV. The CDR3 sequence is CASNVKGLAYNEQFY. The CDR3 nucleotides are TGTGCGAGCAACGTCAAGGGACTAGCCTACAATGAGCAGTTCTAC.

The V call is TRBV18, the J call TRBJ1-1; D gene ambiguous. V dropped 0 bases and J dropped 7 bases, with 15 bases sitting between them. The germline V gene encodes CDR1 KGHSH and CDR2 LQKENI. There are 15 residues in the CDR3. The CDR3 reads CASSPPVGVQREAFF. CDR3 sequence (DNA): TGTGCCAGCTCACCACCGGTCGGGGTGCAGCGTGAAGCTTTCTTT. Filled out from reference TRBV18 and TRBJ1-1, the complete variable domain reads NAGVMQNPRHLVRRRGQEARLRCSPMKGHSHVYWYRQLPEEGLKFMVYLQKENIIDESGMPKERFSAEFPKEGPSILRIQQVVRGDSAAYFCASSPPVGVQREAFFGQGTRLTVV.

The sample holds many counts of this clone. The V and J genes are TRBV6-1 and TRBJ2-5; the match to TRBD1 covers 7 bases. Germline V lookup: CDR1 MNHNS, CDR2 SASEGT. V trimming: 5 bases; J trimming: 3 bases; junction bases outside the gene matches: 3. The CDR3 runs 13 residues. CDR3: CASSSGQEETQYF. For the CDR3, the DNA is TGTGCCAGCAGTTCCGGACAGGAAGAGACCCAGTACTTC.

The table lists this clone with many counts. The chain combines TRBV30 with TRBJ1-1; perhaps TRBD1 as D (5 bases). The CDR3 is made up of 12 amino acids. The germline V gene encodes CDR1 GTSNPN and CDR2 SVGIG (reference sequence). V was trimmed by 5 bases and J by 5 bases, leaving 12 bases between them. The CDR3 nucleotides are TGTGCCTGGGGACGGGGGGAGACTGAAGCTTTCTTT. Its translation is CAWGRGETEAFF.

In this sample, this clone turned up many times. V gene TRBV28 combines with J gene TRBJ2-2; TRBD1 matches at 7 bases. V was pared by 7 bases and J by 8 bases, with 16 bases of the junction left unmatched. The CDR3 covers 16 residues. Per germline, CDR1 MDHEN and CDR2 SYDVKM. Here the CDR3 DNA reads TGTGCCAGCACCCCACGGGGAAGGGGGCGAGGAGGGGAGCTGTTTTTT. It is translated as CASTPRGRGRGGELFF. Complete variable domain (other parts from reference TRBV28 and TRBJ2-2): DVKVTQSSRYLVKRTGEKVFLECVQDMDHENMFWYRQDPGLGLRLIYFSYDVKMKEKGDIPEGYSVSREKKERFSLILESASTNQTSMYLCASTPRGRGRGGELFFGEGSRLTVL.

This clone was picked up many times. The chain is built from TRBV5-1 and TRBJ2-7; D gene uncertain. Germline V lookup: CDR1 SGHRS, CDR2 YFSETQ. The CDR3 spans 14 residues. V lost 0 bases and J lost 3, with 10 bases in between. The CDR3 nucleotides read TGCGCCAGCAGCTTGGAAGCCAGGTACTACGAGCAGTACTTC. Translation gives CASSLEARYYEQYF.

Remarks on this clone: A much larger clone lies one base from this, so it may be a read error. The chain uses TRBV5-4 and TRBJ2-3, with 7 bases that match TRBD2. The CDR3 has 13 amino acids. V shed 2 bases, J shed 5 bases, and the junction held 2 bases outside the gene matches. Germline assignment: CDR1 SGHNT and CDR2 YYREEE (reference sequence). CDR3 in DNA: TGTGCCAGCAGCTTAACGGGAGGAGATACGCAGTATTTT. Translation gives CASSLTGGDTQYF.

This clone was observed a handful of times. The germline gene is not matched at one end of the junction; a read error may be the cause. The same CDR3 is also encoded by other DNA sequences in this sample. CDR3 amino acids: CASRMTGENTEAFF. The CDR3 DNA reads TGCGCCAGCAGAATGACAGGTGAGAACACTGAAGCTTTCTTT. The V and J genes are TRBV6-1 and TRBJ1-1, with TRBD1 as a possible D gene (6 bases). Germline CDR1 reads MNHNS; CDR2 reads SASEGT. The CDR3 is 14 residues long.

The gene calls are TRBV1 and TRBJ2-1; the D call TRBD2 from the table was never checked on the DNA. TRBV1 constitutes a pseudogene. This CDR3 is built from 19 residues. The CDR3 DNA reads as TGCACCAGCAGCCAAGAACCCTTTGCGGGACTAGCGGGCTACAATGAGCGGTTCTTC. Translated, it gives CTSSQEPFAGLAGYNERFF.

In this sample, this clone turned up many times. The chain carries TRBV6-1 and TRBJ2-1; 7 bases line up with TRBD2. Trimming at V came to 2 bases and at J to 9 bases, leaving 16 bases not matched to a gene. Germline V gives CDR1 MNHNS, CDR2 SASEGT. This CDR3 region has 17 residues. The CDR3 here is CASSERPREDRRCEQFF. The CDR3 DNA reads TGTGCCAGCAGTGAAAGGCCTCGGGAGGACCGGCGCTGTGAGCAGTTCTTC.

In regard to this clone: A much larger clone lies one base from this, so it may be a read error. The V call is TRBV27, the J call TRBJ1-2; D gene ambiguous. Trimming took 7 bases from V and 2 from J, leaving 14 bases between them. This CDR3 is built from 14 residues. Per germline, CDR1 MNHEY and CDR2 SMNVEV (reference sequence). As DNA, the CDR3 is TGTGCCAGCATAAATAATTGGCAGAACTATGGCTACACCTTC. This translates into CASINNWQNYGYTF.

This clone was counted ten times or more. The chain is built from TRBV6-1 and TRBJ1-2; 8 bases fit TRBD1. The CDR3 extends over 13 amino acids. J gave up 4 bases and V 3 bases, and 1 base lay outside the gene matches. CDR1 is MNHNS and CDR2 is SASEGT in the germline V gene. As DNA, the CDR3 is TGTGCCAGCAGTGACGGACAGGGCTATGGCTACACCTTC. Encoded protein: CASSDGQGYGYTF.

This clone was recorded many times. The chain recombines TRBV12-3 or TRBV12-4 with TRBJ1-6; D uncertain. The CDR3 runs to 13 residues. The V end lost 6 bases, the J end lost 5 bases, and 8 bases lay between the germline ends. CDR3 loop: CASRGANNSPLHF. The DNA for the CDR3 is TGTGCCAGCAGGGGAGCTAATAATTCACCCCTCCACTTT.

In the case of this clone: Since no conserved phenylalanine or tryptophan closes the CDR3, a read error is the likely cause. The gene calls are TRBV19 and TRBJ2-1; D not resolved. Trimming took off 7 bases at V and 6 bases at J, with 13 bases between the two ends. This CDR3 has 13 residues. Germline V gives CDR1 LNHDA, CDR2 SQIVND (reference sequence). The CDR3 DNA follows: TGTGCCAGTATTATGTTGCGGTTCAATGAGCAGTTCTAC. Amino acids: CASIMLRFNEQFY.

As for this clone: Its ends do not fully match the called genes, so a read error is possible. This sequence joins TRBV20-1 and TRBJ2-1; 11 bases map to TRBD2. Germline V CDR1 and CDR2: DFQATT, SNEGSKA (reference sequence). CDR3 length: 15 residues. CDR3 DNA sequence: TGCAGTGCTAGGAAGGCACTAGCGGGAGCCTATGAGCAGTTATTC. It encodes CSARKALAGAYEQLF.

This clone occurred many times. The CDR3 protein is CASSQDSGDSYNSPLHF. The CDR3 DNA is TGCGCCAGCAGCCAAGATTCCGGCGACTCCTATAATTCACCCCTCCACTTT. The chain has TRBV4-1 and TRBJ1-6, with D uncertain. Germline loops: CDR1 MGHRA, CDR2 YSYEKL. CDR3 size: 17 residues. V was shortened by 0 bases and J by 0 bases, with 9 bases between the two germline ends.

At least ten counts were recorded for this clone. The J gene is TRBJ2-7, the V gene TRBV20-1, with D tentatively TRBD2 (6 bases). Germline CDR1 is DFQATT and CDR2 is SNEGSKA (reference sequence). This CDR3 region has 17 residues. V lost 1 base, J lost 7 bases, and 26 bases lay in between. CDR3 region: CSARVRRGGASGGEQYF. In nucleotides, the CDR3 is TGCAGTGCTAGAGTAAGGCGTGGCGGGGCCTCGGGCGGGGAGCAGTACTTC.

A remark on this clone: One junction end does not reproduce the germline sequence, and a read error may be involved. Additional DNA sequences in this sample encode the identical CDR3. J is TRBJ1-2 and V is TRBV15; possibly TRBD1 for D (5 bases). The germline CDR1 and CDR2 sequences are LNHNV and YYDKDF (reference sequence). The CDR3 contains 16 residues. The CDR3 bases are TGTGCAACCAGCAGACACTTTCGGGGGAAGAACTATGGCTACACCTTC. Protein sequence: CATSRHFRGKNYGYTF.

This clone was seen many times. The rearrangement links TRBV5-1 to TRBJ2-7; perhaps TRBD1 as D (5 bases). In germline, CDR1 is SGHRS, CDR2 YFSETQ. The CDR3 is 14 residues long. The V end was cut by 3 bases, the J end by 1 base, with 11 bases between. The CDR3 DNA reads TGCGCCAGCAGCTCCGAGACAGCTTCCTACGAGCAGTACTTC. It translates to CASSSETASYEQYF.

This clone was observed a few times. With a much larger clone just one base away, this may be a read error. This rearrangement joins TRBV20-1 to TRBJ2-5; tentatively, D is TRBD1 (5 bases). The germline V gene encodes CDR1 DFQATT and CDR2 SNEGSKA (reference sequence). The CDR3 spans 12 residues. The CDR3 sequence: CSAREARQTQHF. The CDR3 region has the DNA TGCAGTGCTAGAGAAGCGAGACAGACCCAGCACTTC.

A word on this clone: At one end the junction does not follow the germline gene, possibly because of a read error. This chain connects TRBV19 to TRBJ1-6; D gene uncertain. This CDR3 contains 16 residues. Germline V CDR1 and CDR2: LNHDA, SQIVND (reference sequence). The CDR3 DNA sequence: TGTGCCATTAGTACTGTGACCGGTACAGCTAATTCACCCCTCCACTTT. It encodes CAISTVTGTANSPLHF.

About this clone itself: With a much larger clone just one base away, this may be a read error. The rearrangement joins TRBV6-1 to TRBJ2-5; TRBD1 or TRBD2 may be the D gene (5 bases each). The CDR3 runs 16 residues. Germline V gene data show CDR1 as MNHNS and CDR2 as SASEGT. CDR3 protein: CASSAREGEGTETKYF. As DNA, the CDR3 is TGTGCCAGCAGTGCGCGCGAGGGAGAGGGGACGGAGACCAAGTACTTC.